Below are 30 T cell receptor beta chains sequenced from a single sample in a study of shared clonotypes between healthy human individuals (dated by TCRdb to the early 2020s). The library was produced with the immunoSEQ multiplex PCR assay. Drawn from immuneACCESS, this table holds only the in-frame rearrangements with V and J called that TCRdb kept. Clones are partly lost; checked studies trace under half to an unresolved V gene and leave the rest unexplained. The sample table lists some 2.4 million clones, 93% of them with a count of one. The top ten clones comprise 0.35% to 0.45% of the sample. Sequencing was done on a sample of naive CD4+ T cells from PBMCs. This specimen's cell subset or site label, per the study, means: CD45RA+ positively selected. These receptors originate from a man younger than 35 in good health. Some clones in this sample may be carry-over from other donors' samples.

The chain carries TRBV28 and TRBJ2-1; TRBD1 matches at 9 bases. Unmatched junction bases numbered 13, after V lost 6 bases and J lost 10 bases. The CDR3 consists of 15 residues. Germline CDR1 reads MDHEN; CDR2 reads SYDVKM. CDR3 nucleotides: TGTGCCAGCAGCCCGTTGGGACAGGGATTGTCGGAGCAGTTCTTC. Its translation: CASSPLGQGLSEQFF.

This chain connects TRBV11-1 to TRBJ2-4; D unclear. Trimming left V 3 bases short and J 10 bases short, with 7 bases between. In germline, CDR1 is SGHAT, CDR2 FQDESV (reference sequence). CDR3 size: 11 residues. The CDR3 is CASSFSSIQYF. The DNA of the CDR3 is TGTGCCAGCAGCTTTAGTAGTATTCAGTACTTC.

The chain couples TRBV7-9 to TRBJ1-1; D is undetermined. There are 14 residues in the CDR3. Germline CDR1 and CDR2: SEHNR and FQNEAQ (reference sequence). With 2 bases removed from V and 0 bases from J, the gap between germline ends came to 7 bases. The CDR3 bases are TGTGCCAGCAGCTTAAGGAAGGTGAACACTGAAGCTTTCTTT. Residues: CASSLRKVNTEAFF.

This chain uses TRBV6-5 with TRBJ2-1; D may be TRBD1 (5 bases). V shed 4 bases and J shed 8 bases, with 12 bases lying between them. Germline V gene data show CDR1 as MNHEY and CDR2 as SVGAGI. CDR3 length: 13 residues. The CDR3 DNA sequence: TGTGCCAGCAGTTCCAGGGAATCGCATGAGCAGTTCTTC. Residues: CASSSRESHEQFF.

The rearrangement uses TRBV6-5 and TRBJ2-5, with TRBD2 matching over 11 bases. CDR1 MNHEY and CDR2 SVGAGI come from the germline V gene. The V gene end was trimmed by 4 bases and the J gene end by 5 bases; junction bases not matched to a gene: 6. There are 15 residues in the CDR3. The CDR3 DNA reads TGTGCCAGCAGTTCCCTAGCGGGAGGCGGTGAGACCCAGTACTTC. Amino acid sequence: CASSSLAGGGETQYF.

This clone was found once. In DNA, the CDR3 is TGTGCCATCAGCCCGGGACTGGCGGGGGAAAAACTGTTTTTT. Its protein product is CAISPGLAGEKLFF. This chain links TRBV10-3 with TRBJ1-4, with TRBD1 as a possible D gene (5 bases). V was cut by 6 bases and J by 8 bases, with 16 bases left in between. The length of the CDR3 is 14 residues. The V gene's germline CDR1 is ENHRY and CDR2 SYGVKD.

The chain has TRBV27 and TRBJ1-1; 9 nucleotides align to TRBD1. With 2 bases clipped from V and 4 bases from J, the junction kept 5 bases outside the gene matches. CDR1 and CDR2 from the germline V gene are MNHEY and SMNVEV (reference sequence). The CDR3 is 15 residues long. The CDR3 nucleotides are TGTGCCAGCAGTTTACACAGGGGGCGAGCCACTGAAGCTTTCTTT. It translates to CASSLHRGRATEAFF.

The chain combines TRBV11-2 with TRBJ2-3, with 12 bases lining up with TRBD2. CDR1 SGHAT and CDR2 FQNNGV come from the germline V gene. The J segment lost 8 bases and the V segment lost 6 bases, leaving 9 bases of the junction unmatched. The CDR3 covers 15 residues. Written as DNA, the CDR3 is TGTGCCAGCAGGACTAGCGGGAGAATCGGGGGTACGCAGTATTTT. Translating it yields CASRTSGRIGGTQYF.

This rearrangement joins TRBV2 to TRBJ2-7; TRBD2 aligns across 13 bases. J was trimmed by 3 bases and V by 4 bases; bases with no gene match: 6. The CDR3 has 16 residues. CDR1 SNHLY and CDR2 FYNNEI come from the germline V gene. DNA of the CDR3: TGTGCCAGCAGTGTATCCCGGACTAGCGGGAGCTACGAGCAGTACTTC. It translates to CASSVSRTSGSYEQYF.

J is TRBJ1-3 and V is TRBV7-9, with D perhaps TRBD1 (5 bases). This CDR3 comprises 16 residues. Germline V lookup: CDR1 SEHNR, CDR2 FQNEAQ (reference sequence). V dropped 5 bases and J dropped 0 bases, with 14 bases sitting between them. This chain's CDR3 is CASSPSGTYSGNTIYF. The CDR3 region has the DNA TGTGCCAGCAGCCCCAGCGGGACCTACTCTGGAAACACCATATATTTT.

The J gene is TRBJ2-7, the V gene TRBV7-3; TRBD2 is a possible D gene (5 bases). The CDR3 length is 14 residues. The V gene's germline CDR1 is SGHTA and CDR2 FQGTGA. V was clipped by 0 bases and J by 6 bases, with 12 bases between them. The chain's CDR3 is CASSLTSGFAEQYF. Here the CDR3 DNA reads TGTGCCAGCAGCTTAACGTCGGGGTTCGCCGAGCAGTACTTC.

J is TRBJ2-2 and V is TRBV5-1; 9 nucleotides line up with TRBD1. This CDR3 spans 15 amino acids. Germline CDR1 reads SGHRS; CDR2 reads YFSETQ. Germline trimming cut 3 bases from V and 5 bases from J; bases unmatched to any gene: 5. The CDR3 loop is CASSSYRGLTGELFF. DNA of the CDR3: TGCGCCAGCAGCTCGTACAGGGGGCTTACCGGGGAGCTGTTTTTT.

This clone came up a few times. This rearrangement joins TRBV6-5 to TRBJ1-4, with 9 bases aligning to TRBD1. CDR3 length equals 15 residues. CDR1 is MNHEY, CDR2 SVGAGI, per germline. The ends lost 4 bases at V and 11 bases at J; junction bases unmatched: 11. The CDR3: CASSSSVGTGRKLFF. CDR3 DNA sequence: TGTGCCAGCAGTTCATCGGTGGGGACAGGGAGGAAACTGTTTTTT.

The chain combines TRBV7-7 with TRBJ2-2; 9 bases line up with TRBD2. The CDR3 covers 16 residues. Losses at the gene ends were 2 bases for V and 3 bases for J; bases not matched to a gene: 4. The germline gives CDR1 SSHAT, CDR2 FNYEAQ (reference sequence). The CDR3 is CASSLLAGMHTGELFF. The CDR3 region has the DNA TGTGCCAGCAGCTTACTAGCGGGAATGCACACCGGGGAGCTGTTTTTT.

This clone was counted a single time. V gene TRBV7-3 combines with J gene TRBJ2-5; 11 nucleotides agree with TRBD2. Germline assignment: CDR1 SGHTA and CDR2 FQGTGA. V dropped 1 base and J dropped 5; count of bases not matched to a gene: 12. There are 18 residues in the CDR3. The DNA of the CDR3 is TGTGCCAGCAGCTTAAAAGGGGGACTAGCGGTCCTTCGGGAGACCCAGTACTTC. It encodes CASSLKGGLAVLRETQYF.

The rearrangement links TRBV27 to TRBJ2-1, with TRBD2 as a possible D gene (6 bases). V was shortened by 5 bases and J by 12 bases, with 17 bases between the two germline ends. Per germline, CDR1 MNHEY and CDR2 SMNVEV (reference sequence). The CDR3 runs 13 residues. CDR3 sequence (DNA): TGTGCCAGCAGTCCAACCGGGGGTTTAGGGCAGTTCTTC. Protein product: CASSPTGGLGQFF.

The CDR3 is CASSSCLEQYF. In DNA form, the CDR3 reads TGTGCCAGCAGCTCGTGCCTTGAGCAGTACTTC. V is TRBV21-1 and J is TRBJ2-7. TRBV21-1 constitutes a pseudogene. This CDR3 comprises 11 residues.

The chain is built from TRBV28 and TRBJ2-2, with a tentative D call TRBD2 (5 bases). The germline V and J ends were trimmed by 6 bases and 2 bases, with 19 bases remaining between them. The CDR3 covers 17 residues. Germline V gene data show CDR1 as MDHEN and CDR2 as SYDVKM. The CDR3 region has the DNA TGTGCCAGCAGGTCATGGACCTCCAGCGGCAACACCGGGGAGCTGTTTTTT. This gives the protein CASRSWTSSGNTGELFF.

V gene TRBV5-4 combines with J gene TRBJ2-3, with TRBD2 as a possible D gene (6 bases). The V end was cut by 4 bases, the J end by 4 bases, with 13 bases between. The CDR3 length is 14 residues. Germline CDR1 is SGHNT and CDR2 is YYREEE (reference sequence). The chain's CDR3 is CASSLGPGADTQYF. The CDR3 DNA sequence: TGTGCCAGCAGCCTGGGACCGGGGGCAGATACGCAGTATTTT.

This clone was counted a single time. The rearrangement joins TRBV11-3 to TRBJ2-1, with D possibly matching TRBD2 (6 bases). This CDR3 has 16 amino acids. CDR1 and CDR2 from the germline V gene are SGHNT and YENEEA. Trimming removed 1 base from V and 4 bases from J, with 14 bases in between. The CDR3 protein is CASSLGEAGGYNEQFF. The CDR3 DNA sequence: TGTGCCAGCAGCTTAGGGGAAGCGGGTGGTTACAATGAGCAGTTCTTC.

The chain has TRBV6-1 and TRBJ1-1; D is undetermined. The CDR3 sequence is 15 residues long. Trimming removed 5 bases at V and 1 base at J, with 14 bases between. CDR1 MNHNS and CDR2 SASEGT come from the germline V gene. The CDR3 spells CASSPQRTANTEAFF. In DNA form, the CDR3 reads TGTGCCAGCAGTCCCCAAAGGACGGCGAACACTGAAGCTTTCTTT.

The chain is built from TRBV6-1 and TRBJ2-1; 10 nucleotides agree with TRBD2. The CDR3 runs 17 residues. Germline V gene lookup returns CDR1 MNHNS and CDR2 SASEGT. J was trimmed by 4 bases and V by 0 bases; bases with no gene match: 6. The CDR3 sequence: CASSEALGLAIYNEQFF. The CDR3 DNA follows: TGTGCCAGCAGTGAAGCTTTGGGACTAGCGATTTACAATGAGCAGTTCTTC.

V usage is TRBV5-4 and J usage is TRBJ2-1; D uncertain. Deletions cut 1 base from V and 4 bases from J, with 12 bases between. There are 15 residues in the CDR3. CDR1 is SGHNT and CDR2 is YYREEE in the germline V gene (reference sequence). CDR3 coding DNA: TGTGCCAGCAGCTTGAAACAGAGTCCGTACAATGAGCAGTTCTTC. Residues: CASSLKQSPYNEQFF.

V usage is TRBV9 and J usage is TRBJ2-5; D is undetermined. The CDR3 contains 15 residues. V was cut by 0 bases and J by 4 bases, with 13 bases left in between. Germline CDR1 reads SGDLS; CDR2 reads YYNGEE. The DNA of the CDR3 is TGTGCCAGCAGCGTAGAGGGCCTAGGCGGAGAGACCCAGTACTTC. Translated: CASSVEGLGGETQYF.

The rearrangement joins TRBV12-5 to TRBJ1-2; 8 bases line up with TRBD1. The V gene end was trimmed by 0 bases and the J gene end by 6 bases; junction bases not matched to a gene: 3. Germline values: CDR1 LGHNT, CDR2 FRNRAP. The length of the CDR3 is 14 residues. The CDR3 sequence: CASGLVPGGDGYTF. As DNA, the CDR3 is TGTGCTAGTGGTTTGGTACCAGGGGGCGATGGCTACACCTTC.

The chain joins TRBV7-3 to TRBJ2-7; D unclear. CDR3 size: 14 residues. Germline V CDR1 and CDR2: SGHTA, FQGTGA. Deletions cut 0 bases from V and 6 bases from J, with 12 bases between. The DNA for the CDR3 is TGTGCCAGCAGCTTAACTAGGCTAGGCGGCGAGCAGTACTTC. Protein product: CASSLTRLGGEQYF.

This sequence joins TRBV7-6 and TRBJ1-4; the D gene is possibly TRBD1 (5 bases). V gave up 2 bases and J gave up 7 bases, with 26 bases separating them. This CDR3 has 19 amino acids. Germline V gives CDR1 SGHVS, CDR2 FNYEAQ. The CDR3 DNA reads as TGTGCCAGCAGCTTATCCCATCAACTCGCAGGGCGGAGGGGTGAAAAACTGTTTTTT. It yields the protein CASSLSHQLAGRRGEKLFF.

This clone is a singleton in its sample. This rearrangement joins TRBV7-9 to TRBJ2-7; tentative D call: TRBD2 (6 bases). The CDR3 is 14 residues long. V shed 6 bases and J shed 7 bases, with 19 bases lying between them. The germline V gene encodes CDR1 SEHNR and CDR2 FQNEAQ (reference sequence). The CDR3, as DNA: TGTGCCAGCAGGGATAGCGGAGGCCTCTCTGAGCAGTACTTC. Translated: CASRDSGGLSEQYF.

This clone was seen once. The V and J genes are TRBV5-1 and TRBJ2-5, with no clear D. Between the trimmed V and J ends, which lost 7 bases and 5 bases, there was a span of 15 bases. Germline CDR1 SGHRS, CDR2 YFSETQ. The CDR3 is 13 residues long. In DNA form, the CDR3 reads TGCGCCAGCGGCCCTCCAGAGAAGGAGACCCAGTACTTC. Protein: CASGPPEKETQYF.

As for this clone: Other DNA sequences from this sample encode an identical CDR3 as well. The J gene is TRBJ2-1, the V gene TRBV5-1; 9 bases are a match to TRBD2. The CDR3 length is 15 residues. CDR1 and CDR2 from the germline V gene are SGHRS and YFSETQ. With 1 base clipped from V and 4 bases from J, the junction kept 3 bases outside the gene matches. In DNA, the CDR3 is TGCGCCAGCAGCTTGTCTGCGGGAGGGTACAATGAGCAGTTCTTC. Translated, it gives CASSLSAGGYNEQFF.